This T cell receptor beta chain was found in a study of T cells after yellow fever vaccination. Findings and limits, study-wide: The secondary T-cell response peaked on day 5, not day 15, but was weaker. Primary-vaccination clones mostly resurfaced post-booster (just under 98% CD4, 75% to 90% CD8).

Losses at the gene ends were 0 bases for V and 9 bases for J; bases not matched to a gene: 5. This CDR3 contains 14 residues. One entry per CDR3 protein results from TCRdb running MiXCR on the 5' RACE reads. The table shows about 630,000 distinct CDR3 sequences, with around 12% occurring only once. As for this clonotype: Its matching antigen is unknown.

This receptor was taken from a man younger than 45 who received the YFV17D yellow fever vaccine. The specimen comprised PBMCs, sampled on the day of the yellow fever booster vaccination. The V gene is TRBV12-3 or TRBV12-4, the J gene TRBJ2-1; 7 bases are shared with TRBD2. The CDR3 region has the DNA TGTGCCAGCAGTTTAGCGCAGTCTAGCGGTGAGCAGTTCTTC. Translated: CASSLAQSSGEQFF.